A single sample gave rise to the 20 T cell receptor beta chains below, sequenced in a study of blood T cell repertoires in COVID-19 (TCRdb year 2020). The library was obtained by the immunoSEQ multiplex PCR assay. What TCRdb holds here is the immuneACCESS table cut down to in-frame rearrangements. Part of the clones is not present; checked against another copy, under half of the missing clones reflect an unresolved V gene, and the others are unexplained. Recorded for this sample are hundreds of thousands of clones; under 95% of them occurred a single time. Roughly 3.4% of the sample rests with the top ten. Source material: peripheral blood. The receptors were gathered from a woman younger than 30 who had recovered from COVID-19.

This rearrangement joins TRBV6-2 or TRBV6-3 to TRBJ1-1; D gene ambiguous. Germline values: CDR1 MNHEY, CDR2 SVGEGT. The CDR3 is made up of 13 amino acids. The V gene lost 2 bases and the J gene lost 7 bases, with 11 bases spanning the gap. CDR3: CASSYGRGVEAFF. The CDR3, as DNA: TGTGCCAGCAGTTACGGGCGGGGAGTTGAAGCTTTCTTT.

V gene TRBV11-3 combines with J gene TRBJ2-1; a weak D match, TRBD2 (7 bases). The V gene lost 0 bases and the J gene lost 9 bases, with 18 bases spanning the gap. CDR1 and CDR2 from the germline V gene are SGHNT and YENEEA. The CDR3 extends over 16 amino acids. The CDR3 loop is CASSLDTGAREGEQFF. DNA for the CDR3: TGTGCCAGCAGCTTAGATACGGGGGCCAGGGAGGGTGAGCAGTTCTTC.

The chain carries TRBV4-3 and TRBJ1-5; D remains ambiguous. With 0 bases removed from V and 6 bases from J, the gap between germline ends came to 12 bases. CDR1 and CDR2 (germline): LGHNA, YSLEER. The length of the CDR3 is 15 residues. The CDR3 DNA reads TGCGCCAGCAGCCAAGATATCACAGCACCTCAGCCCCAGCATTTT. Translation gives CASSQDITAPQPQHF.

The CDR3 sequence: CASSARQGAGTEAFF. The CDR3 DNA sequence: TGTGCCAGCAGTGCCAGACAGGGGGCGGGTACTGAAGCTTTCTTT. This sequence joins TRBV25-1 and TRBJ1-1, with 10 bases aligning to TRBD1. This CDR3 has 15 amino acids. V lost 4 bases, J lost 5 bases, and 7 bases stayed unmatched. Germline V gene lookup returns CDR1 MGHDK and CDR2 SYGVNS.

This rearrangement joins TRBV27 to TRBJ2-3, with D possibly TRBD2 on 5 matching bases. V lost 5 bases, J lost 0 bases, and 15 bases lay in between. The CDR3 runs 16 residues. Germline V gives CDR1 MNHEY, CDR2 SMNVEV (reference sequence). CDR3 residues: CASSPSPDSSTDTQYF. The DNA of the CDR3 is TGTGCCAGCAGTCCATCCCCGGACTCTAGCACAGATACGCAGTATTTT.

This clone was observed a single time. V gene TRBV19 combines with J gene TRBJ1-2; TRBD1 is a possible D gene (6 bases). Trimming shortened V by 6 bases and J by 6 bases, and 14 bases separated the two germline ends. Germline assignment: CDR1 LNHDA and CDR2 SQIVND (reference sequence). This CDR3 is built from 13 residues. CDR3 sequence (DNA): TGTGCCAGTAGGAACTGGGGGGGCCATGGCTACACCTTC. It specifies CASRNWGGHGYTF.

V and J are TRBV6-5 and TRBJ1-2; 9 bases fit TRBD1. This CDR3 spans 13 amino acids. Germline assignment: CDR1 MNHEY and CDR2 SVGAGI. Trimming took 6 bases from V and 8 from J; bases not matched to a gene: 7. This chain's CDR3 is CASSLTGTGGYTF. The CDR3 DNA reads TGTGCCAGCAGCCTAACCGGGACAGGGGGCTACACCTTC.

This rearrangement joins TRBV7-8 to TRBJ1-1; unclear D gene. Per the germline V gene, CDR1 is SGHVS and CDR2 is FQNEAQ. V was shortened by 3 bases and J by 2 bases, with 7 bases between the two germline ends. There are 13 residues in the CDR3. Here the CDR3 reads CASSFLVNTEAFF. The CDR3 region has the DNA TGTGCCAGCAGCTTCCTCGTTAACACTGAAGCTTTCTTT. Full variable domain (rest looked up from reference TRBV7-8 and TRBJ1-1): GAGVSQSPRYKVAKRGQDVALRCDPISGHVSLFWYQQALGQGPEFLTYFQNEAQLDKSGLPSDRFFAERPEGSVSTLKIQRTQQEDSAVYLCASSFLVNTEAFFGQGTRLTVV.

The rearrangement joins TRBV27 to TRBJ1-5, with 7 bases lining up with TRBD1. The CDR3 runs 17 residues. The V gene end was trimmed by 6 bases and the J gene end by 0 bases; junction bases not matched to a gene: 11. In germline, CDR1 is MNHEY, CDR2 SMNVEV (reference sequence). DNA of the CDR3: TGTGCCAGCAGACCGGACGGGACAGCCTTTAGCAATCAGCCCCAGCATTTT. Translated: CASRPDGTAFSNQPQHF.

This chain joins TRBV12-5 and TRBJ2-4; D uncertain. The V end was cut by 0 bases, the J end by 1 base, with 7 bases between. CDR1 is LGHNT, CDR2 FRNRAP, per germline. The CDR3 runs to 15 residues. The CDR3 bases are TGTGCTAGTGGTTTGGTAGACTCCGCCAAAAACATTCAGTACTTC. Its translation is CASGLVDSAKNIQYF.

Turning to this clone: The same CDR3 arises from other DNA sequences in this sample as well. The J gene is TRBJ1-4, the V gene TRBV18; possible D gene TRBD1, 5 bases. The V gene's germline CDR1 is KGHSH and CDR2 LQKENI. The ends were cut back, 2 bases at V and 0 bases at J, with 10 bases in the middle. There are 16 residues in the CDR3. The CDR3 loop is CASSPGTGATNEKLFF. CDR3 DNA sequence: TGTGCCAGCTCACCAGGCACGGGGGCAACTAATGAAAAACTGTTTTTT.

The chain joins TRBV2 to TRBJ1-1, with 8 bases matching TRBD1. Trimming removed 3 bases from V and 5 bases from J; junction bases left unmatched: 8. The CDR3 has 15 residues. Germline assignment: CDR1 SNHLY and CDR2 FYNNEI. The CDR3 protein is CASSEAGQGITEAFF. The CDR3 DNA sequence: TGTGCCAGCAGTGAGGCAGGACAGGGTATTACTGAAGCTTTCTTT. The full variable domain, with the rest looked up from reference TRBV2 and TRBJ1-1, is EPEVTQTPSHQVTQMGQEVILRCVPISNHLYFYWYRQILGQKVEFLVSFYNNEISEKSEIFDDQFSVERPDGSNFTLKIRSTKLEDSAMYFCASSEAGQGITEAFFGQGTRLTVV.

This chain uses TRBV18 with TRBJ1-2, with D maybe TRBD1 (6 bases). This CDR3 comprises 14 residues. V lost 3 bases and J lost 4, with 12 bases in between. The germline V gene has CDR1 KGHSH and CDR2 LQKENI. This chain's CDR3 is CASSPQGIGYGYTF. The CDR3 DNA follows: TGTGCCAGCTCACCTCAGGGGATCGGCTATGGCTACACCTTC. Supplemented by reference TRBV18 and TRBJ1-2, the full variable domain reads NAGVMQNPRHLVRRRGQEARLRCSPMKGHSHVYWYRQLPEEGLKFMVYLQKENIIDESGMPKERFSAEFPKEGPSILRIQQVVRGDSAAYFCASSPQGIGYGYTFGSGTRLTVV.

The chain employs TRBV2 and TRBJ1-1; TRBD1 aligns across 8 bases. Germline V gene data show CDR1 as SNHLY and CDR2 as FYNNEI. The CDR3 length is 14 residues. The V segment lost 5 bases and the J segment 4 bases; nucleotides outside the gene matches: 6. The CDR3 DNA reads as TGTGCCAGCAGTAGACAGGGGTTCGTCACTGAAGCTTTCTTT. Encoded protein: CASSRQGFVTEAFF.

The chain carries TRBV2 and TRBJ2-1, with 7 bases aligning to TRBD2. The junction had 6 bases not matched to a gene; V was cut back by 4 bases and J by 0 bases. Germline assignment: CDR1 SNHLY and CDR2 FYNNEI. The CDR3 has 16 residues. CDR3 coding DNA: TGTGCCAGCAGTGTAAGAGGGAGGGCCTCCTACAATGAGCAGTTCTTC. It is translated as CASSVRGRASYNEQFF.

This chain links TRBV23-1 with TRBJ1-2; TRBD1 might be the D (5 bases). TRBV23-1 is flagged as an ORF with uncertain function. Trimming cost V 2 bases and J 2 bases, with 15 bases left between them. CDR3 length: 16 residues. This CDR3 reads CASSQRNADINYGYTF. DNA of the CDR3: TGCGCCAGCAGTCAACGTAATGCGGACATCAACTATGGCTACACCTTC.

This sequence joins TRBV18 and TRBJ1-1, with a tentative D call TRBD1 (6 bases). Germline V lookup: CDR1 KGHSH, CDR2 LQKENI. The CDR3 is 14 amino acids. With 4 bases removed from V and 5 bases from J, the gap between germline ends came to 14 bases. CDR3 sequence: CASSLAGDPTEAFF. CDR3 bases: TGTGCCAGCTCACTTGCAGGGGATCCGACTGAAGCTTTCTTT.

The J gene is TRBJ2-4, the V gene TRBV14, with D possibly matching TRBD1 (6 bases). The CDR3 loop spans 14 amino acids. Trimming removed 1 base at V and 9 bases at J, with 13 bases between. Germline loops: CDR1 SGHDN, CDR2 FVKESK. The CDR3 sequence is CASSQAGAGGIQYF. Here the CDR3 DNA reads TGTGCCAGCAGCCAAGCAGGGGCTGGGGGCATTCAGTACTTC. The variable domain in full, with the rest retrieved from reference TRBV14 and TRBJ2-4, is EAGVTQFPSHSVIEKGQTVTLRCDPISGHDNLYWYRRVMGKEIKFLLHFVKESKQDESGMPNNRFLAERTGGTYSTLKVQPAELEDSGVYFCASSQAGAGGIQYFGAGTRLSVL.

This clone was detected only once. V and J are TRBV5-5 and TRBJ2-7; 15 nucleotides line up with TRBD2. Trimming removed 1 base from V and 4 bases from J; junction bases left unmatched: 9. CDR1 and CDR2 (germline): SGHKS, YYEKEE (reference sequence). The CDR3 totals 18 residues. The CDR3 region is CASSLFYGGLAGGYEQYV. In nucleotides, the CDR3 is TGTGCCAGCAGCTTGTTTTATGGTGGACTAGCGGGAGGGTACGAGCAGTACGTC.

The V gene is TRBV19, the J gene TRBJ1-1; D uncertain. CDR3 length: 13 residues. The V end was cut by 8 bases, the J end by 4 bases, with 14 bases between. Germline V gene lookup returns CDR1 LNHDA and CDR2 SQIVND (reference sequence). CDR3 sequence: CASWAREGTEAFF. In nucleotides, the CDR3 is TGTGCCAGTTGGGCAAGGGAGGGCACTGAAGCTTTCTTT.